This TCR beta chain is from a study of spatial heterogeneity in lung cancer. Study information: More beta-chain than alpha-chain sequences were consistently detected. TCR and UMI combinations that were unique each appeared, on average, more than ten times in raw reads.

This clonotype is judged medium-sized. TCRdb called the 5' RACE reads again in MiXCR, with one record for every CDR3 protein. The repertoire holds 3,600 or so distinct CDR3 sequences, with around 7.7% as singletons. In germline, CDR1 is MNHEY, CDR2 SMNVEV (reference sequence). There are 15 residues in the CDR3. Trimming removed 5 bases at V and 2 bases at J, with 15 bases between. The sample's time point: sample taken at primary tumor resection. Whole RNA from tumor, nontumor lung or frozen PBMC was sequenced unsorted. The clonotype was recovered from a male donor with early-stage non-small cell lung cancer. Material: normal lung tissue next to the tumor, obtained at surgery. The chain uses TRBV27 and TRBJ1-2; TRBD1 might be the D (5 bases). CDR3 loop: CASSPQGQMNYGYTF. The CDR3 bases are TGTGCCAGCAGTCCTCAGGGTCAGATGAACTATGGCTACACCTTC.